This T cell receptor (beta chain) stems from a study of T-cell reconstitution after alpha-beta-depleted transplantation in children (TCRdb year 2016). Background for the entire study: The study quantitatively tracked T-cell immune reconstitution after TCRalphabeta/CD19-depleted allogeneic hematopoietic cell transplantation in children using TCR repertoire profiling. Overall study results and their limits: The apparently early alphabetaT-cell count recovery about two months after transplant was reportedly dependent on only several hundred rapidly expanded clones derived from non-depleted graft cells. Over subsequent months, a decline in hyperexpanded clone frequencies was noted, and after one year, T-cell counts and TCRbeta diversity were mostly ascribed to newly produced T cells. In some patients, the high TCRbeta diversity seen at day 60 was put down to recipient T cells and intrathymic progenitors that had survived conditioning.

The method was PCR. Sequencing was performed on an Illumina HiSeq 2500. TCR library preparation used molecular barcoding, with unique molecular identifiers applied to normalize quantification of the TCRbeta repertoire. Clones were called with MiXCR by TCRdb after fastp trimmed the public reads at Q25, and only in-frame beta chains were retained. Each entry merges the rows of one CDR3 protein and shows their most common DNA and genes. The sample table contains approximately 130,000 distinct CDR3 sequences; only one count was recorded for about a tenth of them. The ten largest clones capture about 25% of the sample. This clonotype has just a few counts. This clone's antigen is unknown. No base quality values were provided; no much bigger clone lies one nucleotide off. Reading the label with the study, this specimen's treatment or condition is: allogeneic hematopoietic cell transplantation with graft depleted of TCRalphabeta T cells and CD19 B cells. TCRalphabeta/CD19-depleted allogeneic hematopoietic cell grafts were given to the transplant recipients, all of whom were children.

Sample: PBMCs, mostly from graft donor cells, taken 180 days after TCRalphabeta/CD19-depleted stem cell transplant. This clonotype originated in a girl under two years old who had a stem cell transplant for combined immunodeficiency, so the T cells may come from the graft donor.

The CDR3 reads as follows: CASSPLPAYTGAEAFF. The DNA sequence is TGTGCCAGCTCACCACTCCCGGCCTATACAGGGGCTGAAGCTTTCTTT. This chain joins TRBV18 to TRBJ1-1, and 7 bases in between align with TRBD1. The germline V end is reduced by 1 base and the J end by 6 bases; junction bases left unmatched: 11. From the germline V gene, CDR1 is KGHSH and CDR2 is LQKENI. The CDR3 measures 16 amino acids from cysteine to phenylalanine. Only CDR3 DNA is held: 48 bases, read in frame from base 1. This CDR3, with the reference TRBV18 and TRBJ1-1 proteins standing in past its ends, gives the full variable domain NAGVMQNPRHLVRRRGQEARLRCSPMKGHSHVYWYRQLPEEGLKFMVYLQKENIIDESGMPKERFSAEFPKEGPSILRIQQVVRGDSAAYFCASSPLPAYTGAEAFFGQGTRLTVV.